A single sample gave rise to the 30 T cell receptor beta chains below, sequenced in a study of T cell changes during pregnancy in multiple sclerosis. Libraries were prepared by immunoSEQ multiplex PCR; TCRdb keeps only in-frame clonotypes and omits some of them. The repertoire has fewer than 70,000 clones, roughly 92% of them found once; the top ten carry approximately 3%. This specimen was CD8+ T cells from peripheral blood mononuclear cells, taken in the third trimester of pregnancy. These receptors were obtained from a female donor in good health, enrolled as a control in a pregnancy study.

The chain links TRBV23-1 to TRBJ1-2; 8 positions match TRBD1. TRBV23-1 is an open reading frame, and its role is uncertain. CDR3 length: 18 residues. The trim removed 3 bases at V and 5 bases at J, leaving 17 bases unmatched. The DNA for the CDR3 is TGCGCCAGCAGTCAGGGACAGGCCCGGACCCGGCAAATTTATGGCTACACCTTC. It translates to CASSQGQARTRQIYGYTF.

V usage is TRBV6-6 and J usage is TRBJ1-2, with 7 bases aligning to TRBD1. This CDR3 contains 16 residues. Per the germline V gene, CDR1 is MNHNY and CDR2 is SVGAGI (reference sequence). Trimming cost V 0 bases and J 2 bases; bases outside gene matches: 6. The CDR3: CASSYSTGQANYGYTF. In DNA, the CDR3 is TGTGCCAGCAGTTACTCGACAGGGCAGGCGAACTATGGCTACACCTTC.

The chain employs TRBV7-3 and TRBJ2-5; 7 bases match TRBD2. The V segment lost 4 bases and the J segment 5 bases; nucleotides outside the gene matches: 4. Germline V CDR1 and CDR2: SGHTA, FQGTGA. There are 13 residues in the CDR3. CDR3 region: CASSSIGGETQYF. The CDR3 DNA reads as TGTGCCAGCAGCTCCATCGGGGGGGAGACCCAGTACTTC. The whole variable domain, remainder taken from reference TRBV7-3 and TRBJ2-5, is GAGVSQTPSNKVTEKGKYVELRCDPISGHTALYWYRQSLGQGPEFLIYFQGTGAADDSGLPNDRFFAVRPEGSVSTLKIQRTERGDSAVYLCASSSIGGETQYFGPGTRLLVL.

This rearrangement joins TRBV9 to TRBJ1-5; D gene unclear. V gave up 4 bases and J gave up 4 bases, with 12 bases separating them. CDR3 length: 14 amino acids. In germline, CDR1 is SGDLS, CDR2 YYNGEE. CDR3 DNA: TGTGCCAGCAGCTCCGGGGAGGCAAATCAGCCCCAGCATTTT. It translates to CASSSGEANQPQHF.

The V and J genes are TRBV6-6 and TRBJ1-1; 8 nucleotides align to TRBD1. The CDR3 totals 13 residues. The V and J ends lost 5 bases and 4 bases, in that order; junction bases with no gene match: 3. Germline V gene lookup returns CDR1 MNHNY and CDR2 SVGAGI (reference sequence). CDR3 sequence (DNA): TGTGCCAGCAGTCCTACAGGGGGCACTGAAGCTTTCTTT. This sequence encodes CASSPTGGTEAFF.

This clone was observed a single time. The genes are TRBV5-6 and TRBJ2-7; no definite D call. V was trimmed by 0 bases and J by 0 bases, leaving 10 bases between them. Germline CDR1 SGHDT, CDR2 YYEEEE. There are 15 residues in the CDR3. The CDR3 sequence: CASSLGASFSYEQYF. The CDR3 nucleotides read TGTGCCAGCAGCTTGGGGGCTTCGTTCTCCTACGAGCAGTACTTC.

CDR3 sequence reads: CASSFPGQGVHEQYF. The CDR3 DNA reads as TGTGCCAGCAGCTTCCCCGGACAGGGCGTCCACGAGCAGTACTTC. The chain joins TRBV7-9 to TRBJ2-7; 8 bases fit TRBD1. V gave up 3 bases and J gave up 5 bases; unmatched junction bases: 9. The CDR3 sequence is 15 residues long. Germline CDR1 SEHNR, CDR2 FQNEAQ (reference sequence).

The rearrangement links TRBV7-9 to TRBJ2-2; possibly TRBD1 for D (6 bases). From germline, CDR1 is SEHNR and CDR2 FQNEAQ (reference sequence). This CDR3 spans 15 amino acids. V was shortened by 1 base and J by 1 base, with 7 bases between the two germline ends. CDR3 DNA sequence: TGTGCCAGCAGCTTAGGGGGACAGAACACCGGGGAGCTGTTTTTT. Its translation is CASSLGGQNTGELFF.

CDR3 residues: CASSGADTQYF. The CDR3 nucleotides are TGTGCCAGCAGCGGAGCGGATACGCAGTATTTT. This chain uses TRBV9 with TRBJ2-3; no definite D call. CDR1 is SGDLS and CDR2 is YYNGEE in the germline V gene. V was pared by 3 bases and J by 6 bases, with 5 bases between. The CDR3 covers 11 residues.

The V and J genes are TRBV7-9 and TRBJ2-7; TRBD2 agrees at 11 bases. CDR1 and CDR2 from the germline V gene are SEHNR and FQNEAQ (reference sequence). V gave up 3 bases and J gave up 3 bases; unmatched junction bases: 4. This CDR3 is 15 amino acids long. CDR3 DNA: TGTGCCAGCAGCTTCGGGACTAGCGGCTTCTACGAGCAGTACTTC. This translates into CASSFGTSGFYEQYF.

The chain employs TRBV9 and TRBJ2-7, with 7 positions matching TRBD1. Trimming took 3 bases from V and 1 from J; bases not matched to a gene: 1. This CDR3 has 13 amino acids. Germline CDR1 reads SGDLS; CDR2 reads YYNGEE. CDR3 amino acids: CASSAGQSYEQYF. The CDR3, as DNA: TGTGCCAGCAGCGCGGGACAGTCCTACGAGCAGTACTTC.

This chain uses TRBV27 with TRBJ1-1, with 8 bases fitting TRBD1. J gave up 3 bases and V 8 bases, and 11 bases lay outside the gene matches. Germline values: CDR1 MNHEY, CDR2 SMNVEV (reference sequence). The CDR3 contains 15 residues. CDR3 sequence (DNA): TGTGCCAGCTCCGACGTGGACAGGGCTTACACTGAAGCTTTCTTT. The encoded protein is CASSDVDRAYTEAFF.

The rearrangement links TRBV7-2 to TRBJ2-4; 7 positions match TRBD1. V shed 5 bases, J shed 9 bases, and the junction held 10 bases outside the gene matches. This CDR3 has 14 residues. Germline CDR1 and CDR2: SGHTA and FQGNSA. The chain's CDR3 is CASSDRQGQGIQYF. Here the CDR3 DNA reads TGTGCCAGCAGCGATCGACAGGGACAAGGCATTCAGTACTTC.

J is TRBJ2-1 and V is TRBV5-1; D is unresolved. The germline CDR1 and CDR2 sequences are SGHRS and YFSETQ. Between the trimmed V and J ends, which lost 2 bases and 3 bases, there was a span of 6 bases. The CDR3 runs 13 residues. CDR3 sequence reads: CASSLRYYNEQFF. The CDR3 DNA follows: TGCGCCAGCAGCTTACGGTACTACAATGAGCAGTTCTTC. The whole variable domain, filled in from reference TRBV5-1 and TRBJ2-1, reads KAGVTQTPRYLIKTRGQQVTLSCSPISGHRSVSWYQQTPGQGLQFLFEYFSETQRNKGNFPGRFSGRQFSNSRSEMNVSTLELGDSALYLCASSLRYYNEQFFGPGTRLTVL.

This chain links TRBV27 with TRBJ2-3; 14 bases match TRBD2. Germline V gene lookup returns CDR1 MNHEY and CDR2 SMNVEV (reference sequence). The CDR3 contains 16 residues. After removal of 5 bases from V and 2 bases from J, the junction contained 3 bases not matched to a gene. CDR3: CASSLTSGGVTDTQYF. The CDR3 bases are TGTGCCAGCAGTCTGACTAGCGGGGGGGTCACAGATACGCAGTATTTT.

The V and J genes are TRBV19 and TRBJ2-6, with D possibly matching TRBD1 (6 bases). The V and J ends lost 6 bases and 1 base respectively, with 16 bases between them. CDR3 size: 17 residues. Germline CDR1 and CDR2: LNHDA and SQIVND (reference sequence). DNA of the CDR3: TGTGCCAGTAGGGGGGCAGCCCTCATATCTGGGGCCAACGTCCTGACTTTC. It codes for CASRGAALISGANVLTF.

J is TRBJ2-1 and V is TRBV18; 7 bases fit TRBD2. Trimming removed 7 bases from V and 3 bases from J; junction bases left unmatched: 9. CDR1 and CDR2 from the germline V gene are KGHSH and LQKENI. The CDR3 loop spans 15 amino acids. The CDR3 region is CASYDGGIGYNEQFF. The CDR3 nucleotides are TGTGCCAGCTACGACGGGGGGATTGGCTACAATGAGCAGTTCTTC.

The chain uses TRBV11-2 and TRBJ2-5, with 9 bases aligning to TRBD2. This CDR3 comprises 16 residues. Trimming at V came to 5 bases and at J to 6 bases, leaving 13 bases not matched to a gene. The germline V gene encodes CDR1 SGHAT and CDR2 FQNNGV. CDR3 loop: CASSPPPQRGVKTQYF. The CDR3 DNA sequence: TGTGCCAGCAGCCCTCCACCCCAGCGGGGGGTGAAGACCCAGTACTTC.

The rearrangement links TRBV27 to TRBJ1-2, with a weak D call TRBD1 (6 bases). V lost 5 bases and J 8 bases, leaving 15 bases between the germline ends. Germline loops: CDR1 MNHEY, CDR2 SMNVEV (reference sequence). This CDR3 has 13 amino acids. DNA of the CDR3: TGTGCCAGCAGTCAAGACCAGGGGAGCGGCTACACCTTC. It codes for CASSQDQGSGYTF.

This clone was recorded a few times. The chain combines TRBV5-1 with TRBJ1-1; D gene unclear. V was trimmed by 0 bases and J by 5 bases, leaving 8 bases between them. CDR3 length equals 13 residues. Germline V gives CDR1 SGHRS, CDR2 YFSETQ. The CDR3 region is CASSLGLETEAFF. DNA for the CDR3: TGCGCCAGCAGCTTGGGCTTGGAGACTGAAGCTTTCTTT.

This clone was counted a single time. CDR3 in amino acids: CASRDRLSTYEQYF. The CDR3 nucleotides read TGTGCCAGCCGAGACAGGCTTTCAACCTACGAGCAGTACTTC. This chain links TRBV2 with TRBJ2-5, with D perhaps TRBD1 (6 bases). Near its end, the DNA agrees better with TRBJ2-7, so the J call may be wrong. From germline, CDR1 is SNHLY and CDR2 FYNNEI. CDR3 length equals 14 residues.

The chain joins TRBV5-4 to TRBJ2-4; TRBD1 matches 7 bases. CDR1 SGHNT and CDR2 YYREEE come from the germline V gene (reference sequence). This CDR3 has 13 residues. The junction had 8 bases not matched to a gene; V was cut back by 5 bases and J by 9 bases. The chain's CDR3 is CASSDPQGVIQYF. The CDR3 nucleotides read TGTGCCAGCAGTGATCCTCAGGGGGTCATTCAGTACTTC.

This clone turned up a few times. The rearrangement links TRBV7-3 to TRBJ2-2; D is unclear. This CDR3 comprises 13 residues. Trimming shortened V by 7 bases and J by 6 bases, and 12 bases separated the two germline ends. The germline V gene has CDR1 SGHTA and CDR2 FQGTGA. The DNA of the CDR3 is TGTGCCAGCACCGACTCAGCCGCCGGGGAGCTGTTTTTT. It codes for CASTDSAAGELFF.

The J gene is TRBJ1-2, the V gene TRBV12-1; TRBD1, the D gene given by the table, was not confirmed from the DNA. TRBV12-1 is tagged as a pseudogene. The CDR3 extends over 13 amino acids. The CDR3 DNA is TGTGCCAGCAGCGGGGGACAATCTTACGGCTACACCTTC. It encodes CASSGGQSYGYTF.

V gene TRBV5-5 combines with J gene TRBJ2-7, with 8 nucleotides matching TRBD1. V lost 4 bases, J lost 0 bases, and 15 bases stayed unmatched. This CDR3 comprises 18 residues. CDR1 is SGHKS, CDR2 YYEKEE, per germline (reference sequence). The CDR3 sequence: CASSPTATGGSSSYEQYF. The CDR3 DNA reads as TGTGCCAGCAGCCCAACGGCTACAGGGGGTTCAAGCTCCTACGAGCAGTACTTC.

V and J are TRBV19 and TRBJ1-2; D unresolved. Trimming removed 5 bases from V and 5 bases from J, with 12 bases in between. This CDR3 has 13 amino acids. Per germline, CDR1 LNHDA and CDR2 SQIVND (reference sequence). The CDR3 here is CASSPALVYGYTF. The CDR3 DNA reads as TGTGCCAGTAGTCCGGCGCTAGTTTATGGCTACACCTTC.

The chain has TRBV7-6 and TRBJ2-7, with TRBD1 matching 9 bases. The V and J ends lost 5 bases and 6 bases, in that order; junction bases with no gene match: 14. The CDR3 contains 16 residues. Germline V CDR1 and CDR2: SGHVS, FNYEAQ. The CDR3 coding sequence is TGTGCCAGCAGCCCAGATGGGGACAGGGTTAGGGCCGAGCAGTACTTC. Protein: CASSPDGDRVRAEQYF.

The chain has TRBV6-5 and TRBJ1-1; perhaps TRBD1 as D (5 bases). Germline V gene data show CDR1 as MNHEY and CDR2 as SVGAGI. V was clipped by 3 bases and J by 1 base, with 12 bases between them. The CDR3 has 15 residues. CDR3 protein: CASSYSPGENTEAFF. CDR3 bases: TGTGCCAGCAGTTATAGCCCGGGGGAGAACACTGAAGCTTTCTTT.

This chain connects TRBV30 to TRBJ1-2; weak D call: TRBD1 (5 bases). Germline V gene lookup returns CDR1 GTSNPN and CDR2 SVGIG (reference sequence). The CDR3 extends over 16 amino acids. Deletions cut 2 bases from V and 4 bases from J, with 20 bases between. The CDR3 sequence is CAWSPGGSGFIYGYTF. In DNA, the CDR3 is TGTGCCTGGAGTCCGGGGGGTTCGGGTTTTATCTATGGCTACACCTTC.

The CDR3 DNA follows: TGTGCCAGCAGAACAGGTCCTGAAGCTTTCTTT. As protein: CASRTGPEAFF. The J gene is TRBJ1-1, the V gene TRBV7-9; tentatively, D is TRBD1 (5 bases). With 6 bases removed from V and 6 bases from J, the gap between germline ends came to 8 bases. The CDR3 contains 11 residues. Germline assignment: CDR1 SEHNR and CDR2 FQNEAQ (reference sequence).